This T cell receptor beta chain was found in a study of T cell changes during pregnancy in multiple sclerosis. Assay used: immunoSEQ multiplex PCR; TCRdb lists only in-frame clones, some missing. The data show about 64,000 clones, less than 95% seen once. The CDR3 spans 16 residues. Germline V gene sequence: CDR1 SGHVS, CDR2 FQNEAQ. V shed 1 base and J shed 2 bases, with 13 bases lying between them. This sequence joins TRBV7-8 and TRBJ2-3, with D maybe TRBD2 (6 bases). The sequence came from a female donor in good health, enrolled as a control in a pregnancy study. The input for sequencing was peripheral blood, taken in the second trimester of pregnancy. CDR3 region: CASSLGWLANTDTQYF. The CDR3 nucleotides are TGTGCCAGCAGCTTAGGTTGGCTAGCGAACACAGATACGCAGTATTTT.